This T cell receptor (beta chain) was obtained from a study of long-term antiretroviral therapy in people with HIV. Findings and limits, study-wide: Against controls, HIV repertoires showed narrower ranges of CDR3 length. Blood draws took place between the mid-2000s and the late 2010s and possibly involved older ART regimens.

Trimming took off 5 bases at V and 5 bases at J, with 12 bases between the two ends. The V gene's germline CDR1 is MNHEY and CDR2 SVGAGI. The CDR3 extends over 14 amino acids. Every single participant having HIV got treatment inside the United States. Details on this clone: Its antigen is not identified.

Survey-level immunoSEQ v3.0 assays were run. Repertoires were generated with immunoSEQ multiplex PCR, while TCRdb's copy carries only in-frame clones and drops some. In the table there are around 16,000 clones, over 75% of which are singletons. The chain carries TRBV6-5 and TRBJ2-2, with D perhaps TRBD1 (8 bases). The specimen comprised unsorted PBMCs, sampled 1.2 years before starting antiretroviral therapy. This receptor was obtained from a young man with HIV. The CDR3 spells CASSQQGGTGELFF. The CDR3 DNA follows: TGTGCCAGCAGTCAACAGGGGGGGACCGGGGAGCTGTTTTTT.